Listed below are T cell receptor beta chains from one sample, sequenced in a study of blood T cell repertoires in COVID-19. Sequenced by immunoSEQ multiplex PCR; TCRdb stores in-frame clones only, minus some. The table has over 110,000 clones, almost 85% seen once. Sequencing was carried out using PBMCs or T cells enriched from blood (not recorded which). The receptors were gathered from a man aged 40-49 years with acute COVID-19. The CDR3 runs from the conserved cysteine through the conserved F or W. D genes are given only for firm matches. Clone sizes are given selectively: once, few, many, or a class where the clone is expanded.

d_gene	j_gene	abundance	v_gene	CDR3aa	CDR3nt
NA	TRBJ1-5	NA	TRBV7-9	CASSLVRGGINQPQHF	TGTGCCAGCAGCTTAGTTAGGGGGGGGATCAATCAGCCCCAGCATTTT
NA	TRBJ1-4	NA	TRBV27	CASRWAGHNEKLFF	TGTGCCAGCAGGTGGGCAGGACATAATGAAAAACTGTTTTTT
TRBD2	TRBJ2-7	few	TRBV7-2	CASSQDGGMNYEQYF	TGTGCCAGCAGCCAAGACGGGGGGATGAACTACGAGCAGTACTTC
NA	TRBJ1-5	NA	TRBV19	CASSIDGMGRAQPQHF	TGTGCCAGTAGTATAGATGGGATGGGCAGGGCTCAGCCCCAGCATTTT
TRBD1	TRBJ1-1	NA	TRBV3-1/TRBV3-2	CASSQAYRGNTEAFF	TGTGCCAGCAGCCAGGCCTACAGGGGGAACACTGAAGCTTTCTTT
NA	TRBJ1-5	NA	TRBV7-9	CASSLVSENQPQHF	TGTGCCAGCAGCTTAGTCTCTGAGAATCAGCCCCAGCATTTT
NA	TRBJ2-2	NA	TRBV5-1	CASSLGLDTGELFF	TGCGCCAGCAGCTTGGGACTTGACACCGGGGAGCTGTTTTTT
NA	TRBJ2-5	NA	TRBV7-9	CASSFSGQETQYF	TGTGCCAGCAGCTTCTCCGGGCAAGAGACCCAGTACTTC
NA	TRBJ1-2	once	TRBV27	CASSPRLSNYGYTF	TGTGCCAGCAGTCCCCGTCTCTCTAACTATGGCTACACCTTC
NA	TRBJ1-6	NA	TRBV4-2	CASSQVGDIRDPLHF	TGTGCCAGCAGCCAAGTCGGGGACATCCGTGATCCCCTCCACTTT
TRBD1	TRBJ1-4	NA	TRBV5-1	CASSSGDRGRYEKLFF	TGCGCCAGCAGCTCCGGGGACAGGGGTCGTTATGAAAAACTGTTTTTT
NA	TRBJ2-3	NA	TRBV5-4	CASSSRGWGTDTQYF	TGTGCCAGCAGCTCTAGGGGTTGGGGCACAGATACGCAGTATTTT
TRBD1	TRBJ2-3	NA	TRBV5-6	CASSPSPDRDSTDTQYF	TGTGCCAGCAGCCCTAGCCCGGACAGGGATAGCACAGATACGCAGTATTTT
NA	TRBJ2-5	NA	TRBV4-2	CASSQERGQETQYF	TGTGCCAGCAGCCAAGAGCGGGGACAAGAGACCCAGTACTTC
TRBD1	TRBJ2-7	few	TRBV29-1	CSVLQGSYEQYF	TGCAGCGTTTTACAGGGGTCCTACGAGCAGTACTTC
TRBD2	TRBJ2-1	NA	TRBV15	CATSRGKRERGNEQFF	TGTGCCACCAGCAGAGGGAAGCGGGAGCGTGGGAATGAGCAGTTCTTC
NA	TRBJ1-6	NA	TRBV25-1	CASSYDRNNSPLHF	TGTGCCAGCAGTTATGACAGGAATAATTCACCCCTCCACTTT
NA	TRBJ2-7	NA	TRBV5-1	CASSLKHEQYF	TGCGCCAGCAGCTTGAAGCACGAGCAGTACTTC
NA	TRBJ2-3	NA	TRBV6-2/TRBV6-3	CATNPLPQRGTDTQYF	TGTGCCACCAACCCCCTACCGCAGCGAGGCACAGATACGCAGTATTTT
NA	TRBJ2-7	NA	TRBV7-9	CASSYYRPGHSPYEQYF	TGTGCCAGCAGTTACTACCGACCGGGACATTCCCCCTACGAGCAGTACTTC
TRBD1	TRBJ1-2	NA	TRBV6-5	CASTRGEGTGAGYTF	TGTGCCAGCACCAGAGGGGAGGGGACAGGGGCTGGCTACACCTTC
NA	TRBJ2-7	NA	TRBV27	CASSLGSGYEQYF	TGTGCCAGCAGCTTGGGTAGCGGCTACGAGCAGTACTTC
TRBD2	TRBJ2-1	NA	TRBV9	CASSAVDVRTSGSYGLSYNEQFF	TGTGCCAGCAGCGCGGTCGACGTGAGGACTAGCGGGAGTTACGGGTTGTCCTACAATGAGCAGTTCTTC
TRBD2	TRBJ2-2	NA	TRBV27	CASSLYLSGGAYTGELFF	TGTGCCAGCAGTTTATACCTTAGCGGGGGGGCGTACACCGGGGAGCTGTTTTTT
NA	TRBJ2-1	NA	TRBV12-3/TRBV12-4	CASSFGGPNEQFF	TGTGCCAGCAGTTTTGGAGGGCCAAATGAGCAGTTCTTC
NA	TRBJ2-2	NA	TRBV6-5	CASRDDSFGGELFF	TGTGCCAGCAGAGACGACAGTTTCGGCGGGGAGCTGTTTTTT
TRBD2	TRBJ2-1	many	TRBV5-1	CASSYSGLAYNEQFF	TGCGCCAGCAGCTACTCGGGACTAGCCTACAATGAGCAGTTCTTC
TRBD2	TRBJ2-7	NA	TRBV5-1	CASSPGLAGEGYYEQYF	TGCGCCAGCAGCCCGGGACTAGCGGGAGAAGGTTACTACGAGCAGTACTTC
TRBD1	TRBJ1-5	NA	TRBV20-1	CSASAGQSPNQPQHF	TGCAGTGCTAGTGCGGGACAGTCCCCTAATCAGCCCCAGCATTTT
TRBD1	TRBJ1-2	NA	TRBV6-5	CASSLLGQGGNYGYTF	TGTGCCAGCAGTTTGTTGGGACAGGGAGGGAACTATGGCTACACCTTC
TRBD1	TRBJ2-5	NA	TRBV29-1	CSVDRGLSQETQYF	TGCAGCGTTGACAGGGGGCTCTCCCAAGAGACCCAGTACTTC
NA	TRBJ1-5	NA	TRBV28	CASTPGGESNQPQHF	TGTGCCAGCACCCCGGGGGGGGAAAGCAATCAGCCCCAGCATTTT
NA	TRBJ2-1	NA	TRBV4-3	CASSQDLADEQFF	TGCGCCAGCAGCCAAGATTTGGCCGATGAGCAGTTCTTC
NA	TRBJ2-1	NA	TRBV7-9	CASSYIAYEQFF	TGTGCCAGCAGCTACATAGCGTATGAGCAGTTCTTC
NA	TRBJ2-5	NA	TRBV30	CAWSAGRKETQYF	TGTGCCTGGAGTGCGGGGAGAAAAGAGACCCAGTACTTC
NA	TRBJ1-2	once	TRBV28	CASTRGDIAF	TGTGCCAGCACCCGGGGTGATATCGCCTTC
TRBD2	TRBJ2-3	NA	TRBV11-2	CASSLSRGLEDTQYF	TGTGCCAGCAGCTTATCGCGGGGGTTAGAAGATACGCAGTATTTT
TRBD1	TRBJ1-1	NA	TRBV5-1	CASSPDPGGTTEAFF	TGCGCCAGCAGCCCCGATCCAGGGGGCACGACTGAAGCTTTCTTT
NA	TRBJ1-1	NA	TRBV30	CAWSPQGYMNTEAFF	TGTGCCTGGAGCCCACAGGGCTACATGAACACTGAAGCTTTCTTT
NA	TRBJ1-1	NA	TRBV7-2	CASNVQGAGTEAFF	TGTGCCAGCAACGTACAGGGAGCTGGCACTGAAGCTTTCTTT
NA	TRBJ2-2	NA	TRBV7-9	CASSYYGSNTGELFF	TGTGCCAGCAGCTACTACGGGTCGAACACCGGGGAGCTGTTTTTT
TRBD1	TRBJ1-2	NA	TRBV27	CASSPWTGGSGGYTF	TGTGCCAGCAGTCCTTGGACAGGGGGAAGCGGTGGCTACACCTTC
NA	TRBJ1-1	NA	TRBV5-1	CASSRTGNTEAFF	TGCGCCAGCAGCCGTACAGGGAACACTGAAGCTTTCTTT
TRBD1	TRBJ2-7	NA	TRBV29-1	CSVRTGGNYEQYF	TGCAGCGTCAGGACAGGGGGCAATTACGAGCAGTACTTC
TRBD2	TRBJ2-1	few	TRBV14	CASSQRSPYTGLAGKYNEQFF	TGTGCCAGCAGCCAACGGTCCCCCTATACGGGACTAGCGGGGAAATACAATGAGCAGTTCTTC
TRBD1	TRBJ1-2	NA	TRBV28	CASSLPGQGDGYTF	TGTGCCAGCAGTTTACCGGGACAGGGGGATGGCTACACCTTC
NA	TRBJ2-1	NA	TRBV4-3	CASSQDRSSRNYNEQFF	TGCGCCAGCAGCCAAGATCGTTCTTCTAGAAACTACAATGAGCAGTTCTTC
NA	TRBJ2-1	NA	TRBV10-3	CAISESIGRNEQFF	TGTGCCATCAGTGAGTCGATTGGGAGGAATGAGCAGTTCTTC
TRBD2	TRBJ2-3	NA	TRBV14	CASSRACLAGGPRLNTQYF	TGTGCCAGCAGCCGTGCTTGTCTAGCGGGAGGGCCGAGATTAAATACGCAGTATTTT
NA	TRBJ1-3	NA	TRBV18	CASSPERGTYSGNTIYF	TGTGCCAGCTCACCAGAGCGCGGGACCTACTCTGGAAACACCATATATTTT
NA	TRBJ2-2	once	TRBV29-1	CSVAGTGELFF	TGCAGCGTTGCGGGAACCGGGGAGCTGTTTTTT
NA	TRBJ2-1	NA	TRBV5-1	CASRRGDRSWSGAAPNEQFF	TGCGCCAGTAGGCGGGGTGACAGAAGTTGGAGTGGAGCCGCCCCCAATGAGCAGTTCTTC